The sequence of this T cell receptor (beta chain) was determined in a study of blood T cell repertoires in COVID-19. Study background: Samples of COVID-19 (acute and convalescent) were obtained from the United States, Italy and Spain. Sources were T cells, B-cell-depleted T cells, or PBMCs; the material itself was cDNA or gDNA.

Germline loops: CDR1 MNHEY, CDR2 SMNVEV (reference sequence). The CDR3 contains 15 residues. Trimming removed 3 bases at V and 2 bases at J, with 10 bases between. Methods used by the authors: Amplification with reference gene primers provided the estimates of nucleated cell counts. Measured with immunoSEQ multiplex PCR; TCRdb has only the in-frame clones, and not every one. The V and J calls and clone size were taken over from that table, and D and trimming were inferred from the DNA. Of approximately 210,000 clones listed, 70% to 90% are singletons. Specimen: peripheral blood. The TCR originated in a man aged 35 to 55 with acute or convalescent COVID-19. V gene TRBV27 combines with J gene TRBJ2-2; possibly TRBD2 for D (6 bases). The CDR3 loop is CASSLEGPNTGELFF. DNA of the CDR3: TGTGCCAGCAGTTTGGAGGGGCCCAACACCGGGGAGCTGTTTTTT.